This record looks at one TCR beta chain sequence and its context. This CDR3 region has 12 residues. Germline V gene data show CDR1 as GTSNPN and CDR2 as SVGIG (reference sequence). V was trimmed by 2 bases and J by 4 bases, leaving 9 bases between them. This sample was included in a study of blood T cell repertoires in COVID-19. Study information: COVID-19 samples from acute and convalescent phases originated in the United States, Italy and Spain. The cDNA or gDNA used as material had been derived from T cells, B-cell-depleted T cells, or PBMCs.

Authors' methods: Reference gene primer amplification gave nucleated cell count estimates. Here immunoSEQ multiplex PCR was the method, and the copy in TCRdb shows in-frame clones only, minus some. Clone size and V and J calls were adopted from that table, with D and trimming inferred from the DNA. Altogether 100,000 or so clones are present, 84% being singletons, with the ten largest covering 9.9%. This clonotype was sampled from a middle-aged man with active or convalescent COVID-19. The chain is built from TRBV30 and TRBJ2-7; D possibly corresponds to TRBD1 (5 bases). Sample: peripheral blood. The CDR3 sequence is CAWSFKGYEQYF. The CDR3 bases are TGTGCCTGGAGTTTTAAGGGGTACGAGCAGTACTTC.